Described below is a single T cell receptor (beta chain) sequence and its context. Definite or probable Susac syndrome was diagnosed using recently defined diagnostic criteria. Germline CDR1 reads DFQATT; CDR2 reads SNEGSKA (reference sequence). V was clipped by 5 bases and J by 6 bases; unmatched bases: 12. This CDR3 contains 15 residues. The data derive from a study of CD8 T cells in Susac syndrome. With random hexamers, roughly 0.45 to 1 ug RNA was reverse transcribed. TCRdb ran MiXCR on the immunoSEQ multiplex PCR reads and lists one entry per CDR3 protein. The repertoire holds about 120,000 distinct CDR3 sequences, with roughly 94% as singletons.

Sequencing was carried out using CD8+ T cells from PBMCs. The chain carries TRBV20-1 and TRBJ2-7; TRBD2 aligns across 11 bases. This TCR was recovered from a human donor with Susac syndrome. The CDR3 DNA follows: TGCAGTGCTCCGGGCGGGCTAGCGGGGGGTCTCGAGCAGTACTTC. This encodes CSAPGGLAGGLEQYF.